These 2 T cell receptor beta chains came from one sample sequenced in a study of blood T cell repertoires in COVID-19. Using immunoSEQ multiplex PCR, the repertoire was profiled, and TCRdb retains in-frame clones only, with some absent. The data contain roughly 110,000 clones, 70% to 90% of them singletons. The source material was peripheral blood. These receptors originate from a man in his forties with acute or convalescent COVID-19.

The genes are TRBV5-1 and TRBJ2-3; no definite D call. CDR1 is SGHRS, CDR2 YFSETQ, per germline. V lost 5 bases and J lost 2, with 9 bases in between. The CDR3 is 13 residues long. CDR3 sequence: CASSPPVTDTQYF. In DNA form, the CDR3 reads TGCGCCAGCAGTCCCCCGGTCACAGATACGCAGTATTTT.

The J gene is TRBJ2-3, the V gene TRBV5-1; TRBD2 might be the D (5 bases). This CDR3 has 14 amino acids. Germline values: CDR1 SGHRS, CDR2 YFSETQ. Trimming removed 8 bases from V and 1 base from J, with 14 bases in between. The CDR3 loop is CASRRAGGTDTQYF. CDR3 DNA: TGCGCCAGTCGGCGGGCAGGTGGCACAGATACGCAGTATTTT.